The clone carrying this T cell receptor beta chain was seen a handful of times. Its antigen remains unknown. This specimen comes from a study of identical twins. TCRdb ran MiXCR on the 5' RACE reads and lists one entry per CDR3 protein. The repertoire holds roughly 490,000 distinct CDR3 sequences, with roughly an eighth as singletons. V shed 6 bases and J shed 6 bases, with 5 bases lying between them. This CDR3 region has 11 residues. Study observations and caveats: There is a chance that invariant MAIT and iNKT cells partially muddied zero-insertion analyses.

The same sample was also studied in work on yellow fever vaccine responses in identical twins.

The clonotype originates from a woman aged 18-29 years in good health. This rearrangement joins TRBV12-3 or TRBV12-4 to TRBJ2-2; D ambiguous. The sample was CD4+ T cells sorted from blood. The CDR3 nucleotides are TGTGCCAGCAGCCGTTCCGGGGAGCTGTTTTTT. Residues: CASSRSGELFF.